This T cell receptor (beta chain) was recovered during a study of tumor and adjacent non-tumor tissue in lung cancer. About the study: Stage I to III disease affected 9 to 10 men and roughly 5 women aged roughly 30 to 76.

TCRbeta libraries were built with three rounds of nested PCR, modified from ARM-PCR. Each CDR3 protein gets one entry after TCRdb re-called the multiplex PCR reads with MiXCR. The sample records some 100,000 distinct CDR3 sequences, over 55% being singletons. On this clonotype itself: The junction does not match germline at one end; this may be a read error.

The template was RNA from unsorted bulk tissue. More than 3 cm separated this lung sample from the edge of the tumor. The germline V gene encodes CDR1 DFQATT and CDR2 SNEGSKA (reference sequence). This CDR3 spans 13 amino acids. V is TRBV20-1 and J is TRBJ1-1; no definite D call. The TCR originated in a man younger than 40 with non-small cell lung cancer. Specimen: distant non-tumor lung tissue. The CDR3 loop is CSASLGMNTEALF. The DNA for the CDR3 is TGCAGTGCTAGTCTGGGCATGAATACTGAAGCTCTCTTT.